This TCR beta chain was captured in a study of control samples from healthy donors and cancer patients. Produced via immunoSEQ multiplex PCR; TCRdb's table is partial and in-frame only. Here the sample spans 150,000 or so clones, 80% to 95% being singletons. The CDR3 length is 16 residues. Trimming took 4 bases from V and 7 from J; bases not matched to a gene: 10. CDR1 and CDR2 from the germline V gene are SGHRS and YFSETQ. The clonotype comes from a man between 18 and 29 years old in good health. The chain couples TRBV5-1 to TRBJ2-1; 11 bases map to TRBD1. Sequenced: blood. CDR3 sequence reads: CASSPQWTGGLNEQFF. CDR3 coding DNA: TGCGCCAGCAGCCCACAATGGACAGGGGGCCTAAATGAGCAGTTCTTC.